What follows is one TCR beta chain and its context. Repertoires were generated with immunoSEQ multiplex PCR, while TCRdb's copy carries only in-frame clones and drops some. The profile shows roughly 100,000 clones, 85% to 95% of them singletons. This CDR3 has 14 amino acids. CDR1 is SEHNR, CDR2 FQNEAQ, per germline (reference sequence). V gave up 1 base and J gave up 7 bases, with 11 bases separating them. The record originates from a study of siplizumab effects on memory and regulatory T cells. The sample taken for sequencing was Tregs sorted from blood. The chain recombines TRBV7-9 with TRBJ2-1; weak D call: TRBD1 (6 bases). The TCR was taken from a human donor in good health. As DNA, the CDR3 is TGTGCCAGCAGCTTAGTGCGAAGGGGGAATGAGCAGTTCTTC. Translating gives CASSLVRRGNEQFF.